This passage covers 22 T cell receptor beta chains from one sample sequenced in a study of T-cell reconstitution after alpha-beta-depleted transplantation in children. Construction of the TCRbeta library involved unique molecular identifiers. MiXCR, run by TCRdb on the PCR reads, gives a single entry per CDR3 protein. The data contain about 980,000 distinct CDR3 sequences, about 26% of them singletons. The sequences come from PBMCs, mostly from graft donor cells, collected 360 days after TCRalphabeta/CD19-depleted stem cell transplant. These receptors originate from a boy under two years old who had a stem cell transplant for SCID, so the T cells may come from the graft donor.

This clonotype was seen ten or more times. The chain uses TRBV7-3 and TRBJ1-6; no clear D gene. The germline V gene has CDR1 SGHTA and CDR2 FQGTGA. The V end lost 2 bases, the J end lost 0 bases, and 8 bases lay between the germline ends. CDR3 length equals 16 residues. DNA of the CDR3: TGTGCCAGCAGCTTAGGAGGGTCCTCCTATAATTCACCCCTCCACTTT. It yields the protein CASSLGGSSYNSPLHF.

In its sample, this clonotype was seen once. The rearrangement uses TRBV20-1 and TRBJ2-3, with 10 positions matching TRBD2. This CDR3 is 16 amino acids long. J lost 0 bases, V lost 5 bases, and 8 bases had no gene match. The germline CDR1 and CDR2 sequences are DFQATT and SNEGSKA (reference sequence). DNA for the CDR3: TGCAGTGCTGGTAGCGGGGGGAAGACTAGCACAGATACGCAGTATTTT. It specifies CSAGSGGKTSTDTQYF.

This chain connects TRBV12-3 or TRBV12-4 to TRBJ2-7; TRBD2 aligns across 9 bases. After removal of 3 bases from V and 0 bases from J, the junction contained 9 bases not matched to a gene. This CDR3 is 17 amino acids long. The CDR3 protein is CASSFDWAGGLSYEQYF. CDR3 DNA sequence: TGTGCCAGCAGTTTTGACTGGGCGGGGGGGCTCTCCTACGAGCAGTACTTC.

This clonotype appeared a few times. This chain joins TRBV11-1 and TRBJ2-3, with D perhaps given as TRBD1 or TRBD2 (5 bases each). The CDR3 has 19 residues. Germline-derived CDR1 and CDR2 are SGHAT and FQDESV (reference sequence). With 1 base removed from V and 0 bases from J, the gap between germline ends came to 20 bases. The CDR3 region is CASSLGGLRDGTSTDTQYF. DNA for the CDR3: TGTGCCAGCAGCTTAGGGGGTCTCCGGGACGGTACTAGCACAGATACGCAGTATTTT. Looking up the rest from reference TRBV11-1 and TRBJ2-3 gives the full variable domain: EAEVAQSPRYKITEKSQAVAFWCDPISGHATLYWYRQILGQGPELLVQFQDESVVDDSQLPKDRFSAERLKGVDSTLKIQPAELGDSAMYLCASSLGGLRDGTSTDTQYFGPGTRLTVL.

The chain is built from TRBV5-1 and TRBJ2-1; D possibly corresponds to TRBD1 (8 bases). This CDR3 contains 16 residues. Between the trimmed V and J ends, which lost 4 bases and 5 bases, there was a span of 19 bases. Germline loops: CDR1 SGHRS, CDR2 YFSETQ. The CDR3 coding sequence is TGCGCCAGCAGCAGCGCGACAGGGGAGGGGAACAATGAGCAGTTCTTC. It specifies CASSSATGEGNNEQFF.

V usage is TRBV7-9 and J usage is TRBJ2-5, with 8 positions matching TRBD1. CDR3 size: 17 residues. V was clipped by 1 base and J by 7 bases; unmatched bases: 14. Germline CDR1 reads SEHNR; CDR2 reads FQNEAQ (reference sequence). The CDR3 bases are TGTGCCAGCAGCTTAGAGGACAGGGCTAGCCCCCTGGGGACCCAGTACTTC. Translation gives CASSLEDRASPLGTQYF.

This clonotype was found a few times. The rearrangement uses TRBV11-2 and TRBJ2-3; a weak D match, TRBD1 (6 bases). Germline loops: CDR1 SGHAT, CDR2 FQNNGV. V was shortened by 4 bases and J by 6 bases, with 17 bases between the two germline ends. The CDR3 spans 15 residues. Here the CDR3 reads CASSSGDGARDTQYF. The CDR3 region has the DNA TGTGCCAGCAGCTCAGGGGACGGTGCGAGGGATACGCAGTATTTT.

The genes are TRBV4-1 and TRBJ2-2; 8 bases line up with TRBD2. Germline values: CDR1 MGHRA, CDR2 YSYEKL. V lost 1 base, J lost 3 bases, and 4 bases stayed unmatched. This CDR3 contains 16 residues. CDR3 sequence (DNA): TGCGCCAGCAGCCAAGCAGCGGGGGCCTACACCGGGGAGCTGTTTTTT. This sequence encodes CASSQAAGAYTGELFF.

This clonotype was detected a few times. V gene TRBV7-2 combines with J gene TRBJ2-1; TRBD2 agrees at 8 bases. The CDR3 covers 17 residues. With 8 bases clipped from V and 6 bases from J, the junction kept 18 bases outside the gene matches. Germline V CDR1 and CDR2: SGHTA, FQGNSA. The CDR3 loop is CASGAPRGTSFSNEQFF. In DNA, the CDR3 is TGTGCCAGCGGCGCTCCCAGAGGGACTAGTTTCTCCAATGAGCAGTTCTTC.

The chain uses TRBV20-1 and TRBJ1-1; 8 bases line up with TRBD1. This CDR3 comprises 13 residues. J lost 0 bases, V lost 8 bases, and 5 bases had no gene match. Germline V gives CDR1 DFQATT, CDR2 SNEGSKA (reference sequence). The CDR3 coding sequence is TGCAGTACGGACAGGGCCATGAACACTGAAGCTTTCTTT. The encoded protein is CSTDRAMNTEAFF.

This clonotype was seen only a few times. The chain couples TRBV29-1 to TRBJ2-7; 8 bases fit TRBD2. The germline V gene has CDR1 SQVTM and CDR2 ANQGSEA. The CDR3 covers 13 residues. J lost 0 bases, V lost 6 bases, and 4 bases had no gene match. CDR3 loop: CSVSGTSSYEQYF. CDR3 DNA: TGCAGCGTAAGTGGGACTAGCTCCTACGAGCAGTACTTC.

This clonotype has more than one count but fewer than ten. V and J are TRBV7-2 and TRBJ2-3; D may match TRBD1 or TRBD2 (5 bases each). V lost 4 bases to trimming and J lost 1 base, with 15 bases between them. The germline V gene encodes CDR1 SGHTA and CDR2 FQGNSA. This CDR3 region has 16 residues. The DNA of the CDR3 is TGTGCCAGCAGCTCAAAACCGGGGCTCCGCACAGATACGCAGTATTTT. As protein: CASSSKPGLRTDTQYF.

This clonotype has only a few counts. DNA of the CDR3: TGTGCCAGCAGACAGTACTCTGGAAACACCATATATTTT. It yields the protein CASRQYSGNTIYF. This chain connects TRBV2 to TRBJ1-3; D remains ambiguous. CDR1 is SNHLY and CDR2 is FYNNEI in the germline V gene. The CDR3 length is 13 residues. With 6 bases removed from V and 0 bases from J, the gap between germline ends came to 6 bases.

This chain links TRBV5-6 with TRBJ1-2; D may be TRBD1 (5 bases). Trimming cost V 3 bases and J 8 bases, with 11 bases left between them. There are 12 residues in the CDR3. Germline CDR1 and CDR2: SGHDT and YYEEEE. CDR3 nucleotides: TGTGCCAGCAGCTCATCCTGGGGCGGCTACACCTTC. This encodes CASSSSWGGYTF.

The rearrangement uses TRBV7-2 and TRBJ2-3, with 8 bases that match TRBD2. The CDR3 totals 15 residues. Trimming removed 3 bases from V and 6 bases from J; junction bases left unmatched: 8. Germline CDR1 SGHTA, CDR2 FQGNSA. The CDR3 protein is CASSFWTSYSDTQYF. CDR3 nucleotides: TGTGCCAGCAGCTTCTGGACTAGCTATTCGGATACGCAGTATTTT.

V and J are TRBV12-3 or TRBV12-4 and TRBJ1-5; 10 bases agree with TRBD1. The CDR3 runs 15 residues. The V segment lost 5 bases and the J segment 6 bases; nucleotides outside the gene matches: 7. CDR3 protein: CASSPGQGIGQPQHF. The CDR3, as DNA: TGTGCCAGCAGTCCGGGACAGGGGATCGGTCAGCCCCAGCATTTT.

V is TRBV5-5 and J is TRBJ2-7; no clear D gene. The CDR3 has 15 residues. With 0 bases removed from V and 1 base from J, the gap between germline ends came to 11 bases. Per germline, CDR1 SGHKS and CDR2 YYEKEE (reference sequence). The CDR3 loop reads CASSLVASSSYEQYF. CDR3 DNA: TGTGCCAGCAGCTTGGTCGCCTCTTCTTCCTACGAGCAGTACTTC.

This clonotype was recorded a few times. V usage is TRBV4-1 and J usage is TRBJ2-4; no reliable D call. CDR3 length: 17 residues. The V and J ends lost 0 bases and 0 bases respectively, with 12 bases between them. Germline V gives CDR1 MGHRA, CDR2 YSYEKL. The CDR3 sequence: CASSQDSGPSAKNIQYF. CDR3 bases: TGCGCCAGCAGCCAAGATTCGGGCCCCTCAGCCAAAAACATTCAGTACTTC.

The chain uses TRBV5-6 and TRBJ2-1; D gene uncertain. Germline CDR1 and CDR2: SGHDT and YYEEEE. V dropped 0 bases and J dropped 8 bases, with 9 bases sitting between them. The CDR3 consists of 13 residues. CDR3 region: CASSLVDGDEQFF. The CDR3 DNA follows: TGTGCCAGCAGCTTGGTCGATGGGGATGAGCAGTTCTTC.

This sequence joins TRBV5-1 and TRBJ2-6; 8 nucleotides align to TRBD2. V trimming: 1 base; J trimming: 1 base; junction bases outside the gene matches: 10. CDR1 is SGHRS and CDR2 is YFSETQ in the germline V gene. CDR3 size: 19 residues. The CDR3 DNA follows: TGCGCCAGCAGCTTGTCGGGAGGGGAAGCTGGGTCTGGGGCCAACGTCCTGACTTTC. This sequence encodes CASSLSGGEAGSGANVLTF.

The CDR3 here is CSAMGLAASYNEQFF. Written as DNA, the CDR3 is TGCAGCGCTATGGGACTAGCGGCATCCTACAATGAGCAGTTCTTC. The chain is built from TRBV29-1 and TRBJ2-1; 11 bases agree with TRBD2. The CDR3 contains 15 residues. Germline lookup yields CDR1 SQVTM and CDR2 ANQGSEA. The V and J ends lost 7 bases and 1 base, in that order; junction bases with no gene match: 6.

Points on this clonotype: At one boundary the junction diverges from the germline segment, which might be a read error. The chain couples TRBV7-8 to TRBJ2-4; D may be TRBD2 (7 bases). This CDR3 is 17 amino acids long. The V gene's germline CDR1 is SGHVS and CDR2 FQNEAQ. In nucleotides, the CDR3 is TGTGCCAACAGCTTAGGGCGTGGGGGGGGGCCGGTAAACATTCAGTACTTC. Amino acid sequence: CANSLGRGGGPVNIQYF.